The clone carrying this T cell receptor beta chain was seen once. Its specificity is not known. The source of the sample is a study of cytomegalovirus exposure and HLA in healthy donors. Germline assignment: CDR1 SEHNR and CDR2 FQNEAQ (reference sequence). Trimming pared 5 bases from V and 0 bases from J, leaving 11 bases between. The CDR3 length is 15 residues. With 60 Vbeta and 13 Jbeta primers, the PCR was carried out. TCRdb's copy holds only in-frame clones and misses some; the assay was immunoSEQ multiplex PCR. The sample records some 93,000 clones, approximately 60% being singletons. Notes on the study in general: In a later analysis, TCR beta V- and J-gene trimming showed a link to a missense DCLRE1C variant. The availability of immune exposure information extended only to CMV serostatus. Prior analysis indicated that the majority of TCR beta V segments exhibited productivity approximately 87% or approximately 30% of the time.

This chain uses TRBV7-9 with TRBJ1-3; a weak D match, TRBD1 (6 bases). Sequencing was performed on PBMCs. This TCR was sampled from a boy between 10 and 17 years old in good health and CMV-seropositive. The DNA for the CDR3 is TGTGCCAGCAGCCTCGACAGGTACTCTGGAAACACCATATATTTT. Amino acid sequence: CASSLDRYSGNTIYF.